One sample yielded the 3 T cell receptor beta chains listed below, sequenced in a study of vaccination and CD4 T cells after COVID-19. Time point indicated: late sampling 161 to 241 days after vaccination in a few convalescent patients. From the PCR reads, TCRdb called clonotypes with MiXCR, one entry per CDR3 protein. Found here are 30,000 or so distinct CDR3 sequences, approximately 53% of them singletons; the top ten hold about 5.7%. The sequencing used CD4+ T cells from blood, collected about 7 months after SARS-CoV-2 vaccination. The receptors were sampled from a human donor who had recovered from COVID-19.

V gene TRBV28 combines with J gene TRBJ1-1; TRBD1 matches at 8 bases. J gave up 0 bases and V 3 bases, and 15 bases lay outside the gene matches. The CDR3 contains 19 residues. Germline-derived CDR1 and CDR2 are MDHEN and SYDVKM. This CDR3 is CASSFQGAHIGIMNTEAFF. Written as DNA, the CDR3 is TGTGCCAGCAGTTTTCAGGGGGCGCATATTGGCATCATGAACACTGAAGCTTTCTTT.

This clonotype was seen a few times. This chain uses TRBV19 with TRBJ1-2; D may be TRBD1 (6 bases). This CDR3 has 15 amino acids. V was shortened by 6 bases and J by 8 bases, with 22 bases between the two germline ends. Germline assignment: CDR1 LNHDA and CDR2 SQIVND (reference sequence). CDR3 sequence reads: CASRVPGDQFEGYTF. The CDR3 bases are TGTGCCAGTAGGGTTCCAGGGGACCAATTTGAAGGCTACACCTTC. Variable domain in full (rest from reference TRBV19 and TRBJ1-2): DGGITQSPKYLFRKEGQNVTLSCEQNLNHDAMYWYRQDPGQGLRLIYYSQIVNDFQKGDIAEGYSVSREKKESFPLTVTSAQKNPTAFYLCASRVPGDQFEGYTFGSGTRLTVV.

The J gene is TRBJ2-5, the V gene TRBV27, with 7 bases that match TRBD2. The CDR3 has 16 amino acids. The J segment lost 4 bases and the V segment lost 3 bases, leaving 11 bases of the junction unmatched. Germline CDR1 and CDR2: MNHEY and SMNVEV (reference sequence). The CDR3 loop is CASSFVGEGRGETQYF. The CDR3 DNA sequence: TGTGCCAGCAGTTTTGTTGGGGAGGGTCGAGGAGAGACCCAGTACTTC.